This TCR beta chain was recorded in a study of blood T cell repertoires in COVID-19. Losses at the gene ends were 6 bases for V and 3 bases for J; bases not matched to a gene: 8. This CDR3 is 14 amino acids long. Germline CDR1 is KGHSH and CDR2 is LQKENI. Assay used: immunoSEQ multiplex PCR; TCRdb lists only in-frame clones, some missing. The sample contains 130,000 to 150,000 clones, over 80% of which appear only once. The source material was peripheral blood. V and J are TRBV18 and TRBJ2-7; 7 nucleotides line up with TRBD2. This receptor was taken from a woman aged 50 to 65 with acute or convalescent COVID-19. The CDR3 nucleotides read TGTGCCAGCTCTCAACTAGCGAATTACTACGAGCAGTACTTC. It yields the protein CASSQLANYYEQYF.